This TCR beta chain stems from a study of blood T cell repertoires in COVID-19. Study overall: Sources were T cells, B-cell-depleted T cells, or PBMCs; the material itself was cDNA or gDNA.

Trimming cost V 6 bases and J 4 bases; bases outside gene matches: 8. This CDR3 is built from 14 residues. In germline, CDR1 is MNHNY, CDR2 SVGAGI (reference sequence). As handled by the study authors: Scientists estimated how many nucleated cells there were by amplifying reference gene primers. Clones were read by immunoSEQ multiplex PCR, and TCRdb kept only the in-frame ones, dropping some. V and J calls and clone size are given by that table; D and trimming were obtained from the DNA. Among about 210,000 clones listed, about 83% were seen once. The TCR originated in a man aged 55 to 70 who had recovered from COVID-19. The source material was peripheral blood. The chain links TRBV6-6 to TRBJ1-1, with 7 positions matching TRBD1. Written as DNA, the CDR3 is TGTGCCAGCAGCCCTGAAGGGGGCCTCACTGAAGCTTTCTTT. Protein sequence: CASSPEGGLTEAFF.